The 13 T cell receptor beta chains below were found in one sample sequenced in a study of T cell responses to AZD1222 COVID-19 vaccine. The repertoire was sequenced with immunoSEQ multiplex PCR; TCRdb's copy has only in-frame clones and lacks some. The sample has approximately 110,000 clones, approximately 86% seen once; the top ten hold around 6.2%. The sequencing here drew on peripheral blood, taken on day 0 of AZD1222 vaccination. Receptors were obtained from an adult in good health.

The chain is built from TRBV28 and TRBJ1-1; no definite D call. V was pared by 8 bases and J by 5 bases, with 15 bases between. This CDR3 region has 13 residues. CDR1 is MDHEN, CDR2 SYDVKM, per germline. The CDR3 coding sequence is TGTGCCAGCCACATGCCCTGGGAAACTGAAGCTTTCTTT. It yields the protein CASHMPWETEAFF. The complete variable domain, with remaining parts taken from reference TRBV28 and TRBJ1-1, reads DVKVTQSSRYLVKRTGEKVFLECVQDMDHENMFWYRQDPGLGLRLIYFSYDVKMKEKGDIPEGYSVSREKKERFSLILESASTNQTSMYLCASHMPWETEAFFGQGTRLTVV.

This chain uses TRBV13 with TRBJ2-7, with D unclear. V lost 5 bases and J lost 0, with 5 bases in between. The germline gives CDR1 PRHDT, CDR2 FYEKMQ (reference sequence). The CDR3 length is 12 residues. DNA for the CDR3: TGTGCCAGCAGCCCCACCTCCTACGAGCAGTACTTC. The encoded protein is CASSPTSYEQYF.

The gene calls are TRBV5-1 and TRBJ2-1; the match to TRBD2 covers 8 bases. The CDR3 covers 15 residues. The germline CDR1 and CDR2 sequences are SGHRS and YFSETQ. After removal of 6 bases from V and 2 bases from J, the junction contained 7 bases not matched to a gene. The CDR3 nucleotides read TGCGCCAGCAAGGAGATAGCGGGGACCTACAATGAGCAGTTCTTC. Amino acids: CASKEIAGTYNEQFF.

CDR3 protein: CASSQDDYGYTF. DNA of the CDR3: TGTGCCAGCAGCCAAGATGACTATGGCTACACCTTC. V gene TRBV4-2 combines with J gene TRBJ1-2; no clear D gene. The CDR3 has 12 residues. Germline lookup yields CDR1 LGHNA and CDR2 YNFKEQ. V was shortened by 0 bases and J by 3 bases, with 2 bases between the two germline ends.

This sequence joins TRBV2 and TRBJ2-1; 7 positions agree with TRBD1. V shed 5 bases and J 7 bases; nucleotides not matched to a gene: 8. This CDR3 contains 14 residues. Per germline, CDR1 SNHLY and CDR2 FYNNEI. The CDR3 region is CASSYHRGGNEQFF. For the CDR3, the DNA is TGTGCCAGCAGTTATCACAGGGGCGGGAATGAGCAGTTCTTC.

This chain connects TRBV7-2 to TRBJ2-7; D ambiguous. Germline loops: CDR1 SGHTA, CDR2 FQGNSA. The CDR3 has 12 amino acids. V lost 3 bases to trimming and J lost 6 bases, with 9 bases between them. The CDR3 spells CASSFQSPEQYF. CDR3 coding DNA: TGTGCCAGCAGCTTCCAAAGCCCCGAGCAGTACTTC. The full variable domain, with the rest looked up from reference TRBV7-2 and TRBJ2-7, is GAGVSQSPSNKVTEKGKDVELRCDPISGHTALYWYRQSLGQGLEFLIYFQGNSAPDKSGLPSDRFSAERTGGSVSTLTIQRTQQEDSAVYLCASSFQSPEQYFGPGTRLTVT.

This sequence joins TRBV15 and TRBJ2-2, with TRBD2 identical over 8 bases. V was pared by 0 bases and J by 0 bases, with 9 bases of the junction left unmatched. Germline V gene data show CDR1 as LNHNV and CDR2 as YYDKDF (reference sequence). The CDR3 extends over 19 amino acids. The chain's CDR3 is CATSRDYERGITNTGELFF. CDR3 in DNA: TGTGCCACCAGCAGAGATTATGAGCGGGGGATCACGAACACCGGGGAGCTGTTTTTT.

The V call is TRBV6-5, the J call TRBJ2-5; D is possibly TRBD2 (6 bases). CDR3 length: 13 residues. Between the trimmed V and J ends, which lost 5 bases and 7 bases, there was a span of 14 bases. Germline V gene sequence: CDR1 MNHEY, CDR2 SVGAGI. The CDR3 region is CASSPALGGTQYF. As DNA, the CDR3 is TGTGCCAGCAGTCCTGCTCTGGGGGGGACCCAGTACTTC.

The CDR3 sequence: CASSLAGTGGEMNTEAFF. As DNA, the CDR3 is TGTGCCAGCAGCTTGGCCGGGACAGGGGGCGAGATGAACACTGAAGCTTTCTTT. This rearrangement joins TRBV5-4 to TRBJ1-1; TRBD1 agrees at 12 bases. CDR1 is SGHNT and CDR2 is YYREEE in the germline V gene (reference sequence). V lost 0 bases, J lost 0 bases, and 6 bases stayed unmatched. The CDR3 loop spans 18 amino acids.

The J gene is TRBJ2-7, the V gene TRBV25-1, with 8 bases fitting TRBD1. Germline V CDR1 and CDR2: MGHDK, SYGVNS. The CDR3 is made up of 14 amino acids. J gave up 7 bases and V 1 base, and 6 bases lay outside the gene matches. In nucleotides, the CDR3 is TGTGCCAGCAGTGAATTGGACAGGGTGTGGGAGCAGTACTTC. Translating it yields CASSELDRVWEQYF.

This clone was observed once. This chain joins TRBV24-1 and TRBJ2-3; 7 bases line up with TRBD1. With V trimmed by 12 bases and J by 5 bases, 7 bases remained unmatched. The V gene's germline CDR1 is KGHDR and CDR2 SFDVKD. This CDR3 region has 12 residues. In nucleotides, the CDR3 is TGTGCCTCCTCCGACAGGGAAGATACGCAGTATTTT. It encodes CASSDREDTQYF.

The rearrangement uses TRBV19 and TRBJ2-6; D is perhaps TRBD2 (6 bases). With 3 bases removed from V and 9 bases from J, the gap between germline ends came to 18 bases. The CDR3 is 16 residues long. In germline, CDR1 is LNHDA, CDR2 SQIVND (reference sequence). This CDR3 is CASSIFMAGPNNVLTF. CDR3 nucleotides: TGTGCCAGTAGTATTTTTATGGCGGGACCGAACAACGTCCTGACTTTC.

V and J are TRBV2 and TRBJ1-1; D remains unclear. V lost 8 bases and J 1 base, leaving 5 bases between the germline ends. Germline lookup yields CDR1 SNHLY and CDR2 FYNNEI. The CDR3 loop spans 11 amino acids. CDR3: CASLENTEAFF. The CDR3 DNA sequence: TGTGCCAGCCTAGAGAACACTGAAGCTTTCTTT.